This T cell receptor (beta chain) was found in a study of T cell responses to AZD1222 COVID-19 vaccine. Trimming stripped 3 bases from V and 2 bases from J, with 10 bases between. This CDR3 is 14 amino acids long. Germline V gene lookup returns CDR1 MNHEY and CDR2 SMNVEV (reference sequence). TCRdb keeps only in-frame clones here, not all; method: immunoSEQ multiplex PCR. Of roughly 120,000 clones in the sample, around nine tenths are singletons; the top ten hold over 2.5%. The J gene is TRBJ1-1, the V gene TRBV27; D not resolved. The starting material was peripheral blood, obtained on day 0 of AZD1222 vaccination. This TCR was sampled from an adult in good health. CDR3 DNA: TGTGCCAGCAGTTTGCGGGAGCCAAACACTGAAGCTTTCTTT. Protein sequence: CASSLREPNTEAFF.